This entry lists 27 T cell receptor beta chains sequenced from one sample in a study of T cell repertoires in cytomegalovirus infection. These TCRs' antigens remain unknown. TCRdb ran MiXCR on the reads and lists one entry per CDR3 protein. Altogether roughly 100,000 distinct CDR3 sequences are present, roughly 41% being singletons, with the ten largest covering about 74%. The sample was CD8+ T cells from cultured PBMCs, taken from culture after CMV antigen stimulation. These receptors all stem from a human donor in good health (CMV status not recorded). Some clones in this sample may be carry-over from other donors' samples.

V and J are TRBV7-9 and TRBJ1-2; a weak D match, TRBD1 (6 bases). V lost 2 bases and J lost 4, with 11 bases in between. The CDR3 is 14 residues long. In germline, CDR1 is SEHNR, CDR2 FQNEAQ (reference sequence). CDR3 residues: CASSLNRELYGYTF. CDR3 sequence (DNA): TGTGCCAGCAGCTTAAACAGGGAACTCTATGGCTACACCTTC.

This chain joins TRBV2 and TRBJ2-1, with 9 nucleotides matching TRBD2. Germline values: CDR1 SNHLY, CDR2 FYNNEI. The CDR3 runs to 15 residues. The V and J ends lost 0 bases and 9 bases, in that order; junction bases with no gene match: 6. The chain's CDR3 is CASSEAQAGGGEQFF. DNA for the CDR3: TGTGCCAGCAGTGAAGCGCAAGCGGGGGGTGGTGAGCAGTTCTTC.

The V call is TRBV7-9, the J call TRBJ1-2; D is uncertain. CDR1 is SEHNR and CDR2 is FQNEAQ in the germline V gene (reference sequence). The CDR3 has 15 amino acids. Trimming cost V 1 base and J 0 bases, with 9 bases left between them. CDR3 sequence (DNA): TGTGCCAGCAGCTTAGGCGGCGGCACTAACTATGGCTACACCTTC. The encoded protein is CASSLGGGTNYGYTF.

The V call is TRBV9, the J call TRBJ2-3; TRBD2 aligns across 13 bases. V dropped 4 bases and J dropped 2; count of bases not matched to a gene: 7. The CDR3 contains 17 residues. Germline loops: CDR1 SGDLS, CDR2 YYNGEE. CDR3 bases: TGTGCCAGCAGCTCAACTAGCGGGGGGGCACTCACAGATACGCAGTATTTT. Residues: CASSSTSGGALTDTQYF.

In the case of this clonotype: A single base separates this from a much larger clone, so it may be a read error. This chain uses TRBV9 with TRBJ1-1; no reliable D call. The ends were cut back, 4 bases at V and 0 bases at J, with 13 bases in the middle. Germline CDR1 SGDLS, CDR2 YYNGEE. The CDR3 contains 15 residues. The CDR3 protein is CASSIEPSMNTEAFF. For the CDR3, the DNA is TGTGCCAGCAGCATAGAGCCCTCGATGAACACTGAAGCTTTCTTT.

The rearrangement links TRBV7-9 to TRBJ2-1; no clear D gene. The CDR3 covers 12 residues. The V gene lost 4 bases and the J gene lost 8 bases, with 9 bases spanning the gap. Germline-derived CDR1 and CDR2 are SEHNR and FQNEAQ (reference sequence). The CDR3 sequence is CASSSQRHEQFF. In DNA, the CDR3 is TGTGCCAGCAGCTCACAGAGGCATGAGCAGTTCTTC.

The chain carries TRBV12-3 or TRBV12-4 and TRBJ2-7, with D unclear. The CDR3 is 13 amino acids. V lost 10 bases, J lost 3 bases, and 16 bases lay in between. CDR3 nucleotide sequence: TGTGCCACCTCTACCGGACGATTCTACGAGCAGTACTTC. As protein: CATSTGRFYEQYF.

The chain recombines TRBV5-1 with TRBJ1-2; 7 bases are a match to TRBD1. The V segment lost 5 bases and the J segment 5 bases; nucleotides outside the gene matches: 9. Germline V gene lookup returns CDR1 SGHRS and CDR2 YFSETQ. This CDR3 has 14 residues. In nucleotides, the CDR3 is TGCGCCAGCAGACAGAACGGACAGGAGTATGGCTACACCTTC. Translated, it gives CASRQNGQEYGYTF.

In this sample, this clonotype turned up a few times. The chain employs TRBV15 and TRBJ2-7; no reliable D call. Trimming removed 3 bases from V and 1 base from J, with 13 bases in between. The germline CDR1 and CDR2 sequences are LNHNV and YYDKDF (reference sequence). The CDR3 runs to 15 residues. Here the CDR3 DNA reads TGTGCCACCAGCAGGGACCGATCGGTATCCTACGAGCAGTACTTC. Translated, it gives CATSRDRSVSYEQYF.

CDR3 nucleotide sequence: TGTGCCAGCAGTTTATTCCTTACCGGGGAGCTGTTTTTT. Its translation is CASSLFLTGELFF. The chain couples TRBV27 to TRBJ2-2; no definite D call. This CDR3 region has 13 residues. V shed 1 base and J shed 5 bases, with 5 bases lying between them. Germline CDR1 MNHEY, CDR2 SMNVEV (reference sequence).

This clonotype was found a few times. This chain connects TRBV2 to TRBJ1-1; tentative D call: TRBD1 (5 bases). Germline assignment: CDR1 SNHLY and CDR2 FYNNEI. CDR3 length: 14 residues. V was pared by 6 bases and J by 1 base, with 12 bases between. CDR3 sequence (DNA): TGTGCCAGCAGGATTGGGGCGGAGAACACTGAAGCTTTCTTT. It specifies CASRIGAENTEAFF.

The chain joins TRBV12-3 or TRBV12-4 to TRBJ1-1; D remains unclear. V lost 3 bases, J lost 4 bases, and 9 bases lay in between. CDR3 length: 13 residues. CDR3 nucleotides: TGTGCCAGCAGTTTGGCCTGGACCACTGAAGCTTTCTTT. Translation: CASSLAWTTEAFF.

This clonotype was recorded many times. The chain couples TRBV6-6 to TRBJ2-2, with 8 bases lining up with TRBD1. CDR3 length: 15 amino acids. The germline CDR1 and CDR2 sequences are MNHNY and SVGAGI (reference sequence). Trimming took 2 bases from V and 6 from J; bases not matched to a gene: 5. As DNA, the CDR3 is TGTGCCAGCAGTTACGACAGGGGTACCTCCGGGGAGCTGTTTTTT. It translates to CASSYDRGTSGELFF.

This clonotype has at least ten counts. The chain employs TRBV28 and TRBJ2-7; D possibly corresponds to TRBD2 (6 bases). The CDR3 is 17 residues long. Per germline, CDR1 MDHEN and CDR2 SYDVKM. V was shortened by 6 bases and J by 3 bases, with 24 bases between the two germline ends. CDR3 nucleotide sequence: TGTGCCAGCAGCAACTACCCGGGCCGGGACTCCCACTACGAGCAGTACTTC. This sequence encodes CASSNYPGRDSHYEQYF.

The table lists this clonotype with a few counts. Here the CDR3 reads CSASDYRVQSNEQFF. The CDR3 DNA is TGCAGTGCTAGTGACTACAGGGTACAATCCAATGAGCAGTTCTTC. This sequence joins TRBV20-1 and TRBJ2-1; D may be TRBD1 (6 bases). The CDR3 covers 15 residues. V was pared by 3 bases and J by 6 bases, with 18 bases between. The V gene's germline CDR1 is DFQATT and CDR2 SNEGSKA (reference sequence).

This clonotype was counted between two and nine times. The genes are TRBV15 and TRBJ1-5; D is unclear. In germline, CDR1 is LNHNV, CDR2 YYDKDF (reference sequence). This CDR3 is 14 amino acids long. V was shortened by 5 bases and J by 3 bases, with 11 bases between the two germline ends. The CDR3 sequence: CATSLRVYNQPQHF. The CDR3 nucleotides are TGTGCCACCAGCCTTAGGGTTTACAATCAGCCCCAGCATTTT.

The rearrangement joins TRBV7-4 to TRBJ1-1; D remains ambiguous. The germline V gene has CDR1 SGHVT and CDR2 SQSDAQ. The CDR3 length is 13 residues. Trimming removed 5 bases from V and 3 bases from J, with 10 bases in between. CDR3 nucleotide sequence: TGTGCCAGCAGCACGGGCTCCGACACTGAAGCTTTCTTT. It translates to CASSTGSDTEAFF. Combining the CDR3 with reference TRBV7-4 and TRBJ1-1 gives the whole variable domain GAGVSQSPRYKVAKRGRDVALRCDSISGHVTLYWYRQTLGQGSEVLTYSQSDAQRDKSGRPSGRFSAERPERSVSTLKIQRTEQGDSAVYLCASSTGSDTEAFFGQGTRLTVV.

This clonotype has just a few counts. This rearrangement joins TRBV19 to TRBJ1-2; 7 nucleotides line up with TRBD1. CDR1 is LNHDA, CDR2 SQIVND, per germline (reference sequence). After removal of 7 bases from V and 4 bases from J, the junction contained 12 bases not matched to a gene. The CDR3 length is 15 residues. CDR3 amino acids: CASIDGEGASYGYTF. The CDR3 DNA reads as TGTGCCAGTATCGATGGGGAGGGGGCGAGCTATGGCTACACCTTC.

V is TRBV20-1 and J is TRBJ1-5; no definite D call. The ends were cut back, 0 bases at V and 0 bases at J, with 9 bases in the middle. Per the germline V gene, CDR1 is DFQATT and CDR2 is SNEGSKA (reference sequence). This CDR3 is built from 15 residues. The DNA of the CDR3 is TGCAGTGCTAGAGAGAAGAAATATAGCAATCAGCCCCAGCATTTT. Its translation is CSAREKKYSNQPQHF.

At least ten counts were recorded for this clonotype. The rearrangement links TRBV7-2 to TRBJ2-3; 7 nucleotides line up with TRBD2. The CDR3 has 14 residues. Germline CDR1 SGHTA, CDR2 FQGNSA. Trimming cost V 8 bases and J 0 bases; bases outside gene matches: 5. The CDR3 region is CASVSGASTDTQYF. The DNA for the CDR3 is TGTGCCAGCGTCAGCGGGGCAAGCACAGATACGCAGTATTTT. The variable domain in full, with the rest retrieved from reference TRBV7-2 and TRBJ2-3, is GAGVSQSPSNKVTEKGKDVELRCDPISGHTALYWYRQSLGQGLEFLIYFQGNSAPDKSGLPSDRFSAERTGGSVSTLTIQRTQQEDSAVYLCASVSGASTDTQYFGPGTRLTVL.

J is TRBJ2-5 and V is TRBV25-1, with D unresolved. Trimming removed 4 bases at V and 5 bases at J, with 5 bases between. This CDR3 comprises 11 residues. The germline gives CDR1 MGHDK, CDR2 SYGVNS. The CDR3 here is CASSGLETQYF. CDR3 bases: TGTGCCAGCAGTGGGTTGGAGACCCAGTACTTC. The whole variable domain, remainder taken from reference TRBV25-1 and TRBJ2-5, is EADIYQTPRYLVIGTGKKITLECSQTMGHDKMYWYQQDPGMELHLIHYSYGVNSTEKGDLSSESTVSRIRTEHFPLTLESARPSHTSQYLCASSGLETQYFGPGTRLLVL.

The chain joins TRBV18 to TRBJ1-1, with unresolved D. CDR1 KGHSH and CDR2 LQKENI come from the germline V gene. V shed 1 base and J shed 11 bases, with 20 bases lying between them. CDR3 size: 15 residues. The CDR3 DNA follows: TGTGCCAGCTCACCACTCCCTGGGAATACGGAAACGGCTTTCTTT. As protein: CASSPLPGNTETAFF. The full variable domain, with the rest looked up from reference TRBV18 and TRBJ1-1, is NAGVMQNPRHLVRRRGQEARLRCSPMKGHSHVYWYRQLPEEGLKFMVYLQKENIIDESGMPKERFSAEFPKEGPSILRIQQVVRGDSAAYFCASSPLPGNTETAFFGQGTRLTVV.

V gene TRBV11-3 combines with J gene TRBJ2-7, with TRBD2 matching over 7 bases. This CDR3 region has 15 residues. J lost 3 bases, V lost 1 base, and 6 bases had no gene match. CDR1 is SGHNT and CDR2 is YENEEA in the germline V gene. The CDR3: CASSLGFGTNYEQYF. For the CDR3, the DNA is TGTGCCAGCAGCTTAGGGTTCGGGACTAACTACGAGCAGTACTTC.

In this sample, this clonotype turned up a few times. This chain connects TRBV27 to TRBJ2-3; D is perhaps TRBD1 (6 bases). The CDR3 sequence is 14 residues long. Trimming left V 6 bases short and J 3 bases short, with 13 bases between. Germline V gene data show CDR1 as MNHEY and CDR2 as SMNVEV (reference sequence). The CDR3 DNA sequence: TGTGCCAGCAGACAGGGATTTGGAACAGATACGCAGTATTTT. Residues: CASRQGFGTDTQYF.

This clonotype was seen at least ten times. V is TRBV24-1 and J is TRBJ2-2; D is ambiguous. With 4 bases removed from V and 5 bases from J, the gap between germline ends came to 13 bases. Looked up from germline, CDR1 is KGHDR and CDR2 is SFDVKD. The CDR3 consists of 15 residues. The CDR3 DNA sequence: TGTGCCACCAGTGACCCGCCCCAGAGTACCGGGGAGCTGTTTTTT. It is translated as CATSDPPQSTGELFF.

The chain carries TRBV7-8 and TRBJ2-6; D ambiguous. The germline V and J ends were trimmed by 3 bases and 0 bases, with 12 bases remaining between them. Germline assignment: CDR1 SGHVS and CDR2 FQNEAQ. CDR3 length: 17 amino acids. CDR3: CASSFRAGLSGANVLTF. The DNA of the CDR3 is TGTGCCAGCAGCTTTAGGGCAGGCCTCTCTGGGGCCAACGTCCTGACTTTC.

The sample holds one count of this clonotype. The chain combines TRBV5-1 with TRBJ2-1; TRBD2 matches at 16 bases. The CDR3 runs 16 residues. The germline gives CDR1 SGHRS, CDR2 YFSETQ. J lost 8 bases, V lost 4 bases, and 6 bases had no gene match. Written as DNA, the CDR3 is TGCGCCAGCAGCCCCGGGACTAGCGGGGGGGCCCATGAGCAGTTCTTC. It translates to CASSPGTSGGAHEQFF.